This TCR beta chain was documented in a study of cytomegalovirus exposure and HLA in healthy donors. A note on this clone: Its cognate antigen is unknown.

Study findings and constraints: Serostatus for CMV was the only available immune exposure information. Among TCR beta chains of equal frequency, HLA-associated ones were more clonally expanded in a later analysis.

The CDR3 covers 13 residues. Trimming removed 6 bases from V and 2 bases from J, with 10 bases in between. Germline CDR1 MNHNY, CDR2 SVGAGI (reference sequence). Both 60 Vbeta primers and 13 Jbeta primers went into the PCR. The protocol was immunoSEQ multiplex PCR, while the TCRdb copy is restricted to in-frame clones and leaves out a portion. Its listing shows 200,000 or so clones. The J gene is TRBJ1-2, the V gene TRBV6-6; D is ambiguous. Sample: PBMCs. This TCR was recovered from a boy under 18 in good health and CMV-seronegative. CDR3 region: CASSSSGNYGYTF. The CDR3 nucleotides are TGTGCCAGCAGCTCATCCGGGAACTATGGCTACACCTTC.